Shown below are 32 T cell receptor beta chains from a single sample sequenced in a study of cytomegalovirus exposure and HLA in healthy donors. Primers for the PCR totalled 60 Vbeta and 13 Jbeta. The method was immunoSEQ multiplex PCR; TCRdb's version includes in-frame clones alone and lacks a portion of them. The sample holds fewer than 250,000 clones, 82% seen once. Sample: PBMCs. All receptors derive from a man between 40 and 49 years old in good health and CMV-seropositive.

The chain carries TRBV5-1 and TRBJ2-1, with 9 bases fitting TRBD2. This CDR3 contains 15 residues. Germline V gene data show CDR1 as SGHRS and CDR2 as YFSETQ. V lost 2 bases, J lost 7 bases, and 7 bases stayed unmatched. The CDR3 sequence: CASSFGAGGPNEQFF. DNA for the CDR3: TGCGCCAGCAGCTTTGGAGCGGGAGGTCCAAATGAGCAGTTCTTC.

This chain connects TRBV19 to TRBJ1-4, with D possibly matching TRBD1 (6 bases). The germline V and J ends were trimmed by 6 bases and 8 bases, with 13 bases remaining between them. This CDR3 contains 13 residues. The germline V gene has CDR1 LNHDA and CDR2 SQIVND (reference sequence). CDR3: CASSSGQGEKLFF. CDR3 DNA sequence: TGTGCCAGTAGCTCAGGGCAGGGGGAAAAACTGTTTTTT. The complete variable domain, with remaining parts taken from reference TRBV19 and TRBJ1-4, reads DGGITQSPKYLFRKEGQNVTLSCEQNLNHDAMYWYRQDPGQGLRLIYYSQIVNDFQKGDIAEGYSVSREKKESFPLTVTSAQKNPTAFYLCASSSGQGEKLFFGSGTQLSVL.

This rearrangement joins TRBV27 to TRBJ2-2; a possible D gene is TRBD2 (5 bases). The CDR3 extends over 14 amino acids. Germline loops: CDR1 MNHEY, CDR2 SMNVEV (reference sequence). The V gene lost 3 bases and the J gene lost 4 bases, with 9 bases spanning the gap. The CDR3 nucleotides are TGTGCCAGCAGTTTTACTAGTATCACCGGGGAGCTGTTTTTT. Encoded protein: CASSFTSITGELFF.

A single count supports this clone. The rearrangement uses TRBV6-5 and TRBJ1-2; D unclear. The CDR3 is 12 amino acids. Per germline, CDR1 MNHEY and CDR2 SVGAGI. V was cut by 2 bases and J by 7 bases, with 8 bases left in between. The DNA of the CDR3 is TGTGCCAGCAGTTACCCCGGTAGTGGCTACACCTTC. Translating gives CASSYPGSGYTF.

The rearrangement links TRBV30 to TRBJ1-1; TRBD1 matches at 9 bases. This CDR3 is built from 17 residues. The V and J ends lost 2 bases and 1 base, in that order; junction bases with no gene match: 11. Germline V lookup: CDR1 GTSNPN, CDR2 SVGIG (reference sequence). The DNA of the CDR3 is TGTGCCTGGAGTAAGGACAGGGGCCGCTCCCCGAACACTGAAGCTTTCTTT. Amino acid sequence: CAWSKDRGRSPNTEAFF.

This clone was found once. This sequence joins TRBV29-1 and TRBJ2-7; 7 bases match TRBD2. The CDR3 contains 15 residues. The J segment lost 0 bases and the V segment lost 3 bases, leaving 8 bases of the junction unmatched. Looked up from germline, CDR1 is SQVTM and CDR2 is ANQGSEA. The CDR3 nucleotides are TGCAGCGTTGAGACCCGGGGAGGGATCTCCTACGAGCAGTACTTC. Encoded protein: CSVETRGGISYEQYF.

The V call is TRBV2, the J call TRBJ1-5; D call uncertain. Germline V gene lookup returns CDR1 SNHLY and CDR2 FYNNEI. V was cut by 3 bases and J by 3 bases, with 12 bases left in between. The CDR3 totals 15 residues. The CDR3 nucleotides read TGTGCCAGCAGTGAGCAGAGGCAGACCAATCAGCCCCAGCATTTT. This sequence encodes CASSEQRQTNQPQHF.

The chain links TRBV7-8 to TRBJ2-2, with D perhaps TRBD1 (5 bases). The CDR3 runs 16 residues. V lost 3 bases to trimming and J lost 0 bases, with 11 bases between them. Germline CDR1 reads SGHVS; CDR2 reads FQNEAQ. CDR3 sequence (DNA): TGTGCCAGCAGCTTGAGGACATCCACGAACACCGGGGAGCTGTTTTTT. Translating gives CASSLRTSTNTGELFF.

The chain links TRBV6-5 to TRBJ2-3; 10 bases are a match to TRBD2. J was trimmed by 1 base and V by 5 bases; bases with no gene match: 3. The CDR3 runs to 15 residues. Per the germline V gene, CDR1 is MNHEY and CDR2 is SVGAGI. CDR3 DNA: TGTGCCAGCAGTCCTGGACTAGCGGGCACAGATACGCAGTATTTT. It specifies CASSPGLAGTDTQYF.

The genes are TRBV19 and TRBJ2-7; D uncertain. This CDR3 comprises 16 residues. The germline V gene has CDR1 LNHDA and CDR2 SQIVND (reference sequence). Trimming removed 11 bases at V and 4 bases at J, with 27 bases between. CDR3 in amino acids: CASLTYRHLARYEQYF. CDR3 coding DNA: TGTGCCTCCCTCACCTACAGACACCTGGCCCGATACGAGCAGTACTTC.

The genes are TRBV6-1 and TRBJ2-2; 11 positions agree with TRBD1. This CDR3 has 17 residues. The V segment lost 3 bases and the J segment 4 bases; nucleotides outside the gene matches: 7. CDR1 MNHNS and CDR2 SASEGT come from the germline V gene. The CDR3 nucleotides are TGTGCCAGCAGTGACAGGACAGGGGGCCCCGGCACCGGGGAGCTGTTTTTT. Protein: CASSDRTGGPGTGELFF.

The chain employs TRBV6-1 and TRBJ2-5, with a possible D match to TRBD2 (5 bases). Germline values: CDR1 MNHNS, CDR2 SASEGT. The CDR3 has 13 amino acids. The V and J ends lost 3 bases and 5 bases respectively, with 10 bases between them. The chain's CDR3 is CASSDSPGETQYF. The CDR3 nucleotides are TGTGCCAGCAGTGATAGCCCGGGGGAGACCCAGTACTTC.

The rearrangement links TRBV19 to TRBJ2-1; 9 bases match TRBD2. V lost 9 bases to trimming and J lost 3 bases; unmatched junction nucleotides: 6. Germline V gene lookup returns CDR1 LNHDA and CDR2 SQIVND (reference sequence). The CDR3 extends over 14 amino acids. The CDR3 DNA reads TGTGCCAGCGCCCGGACTAGCGTCTACAATGAGCAGTTCTTC. This gives the protein CASARTSVYNEQFF.

CDR3 nucleotide sequence: TGTGCCAGCAGCGGGGGGGACAGCCTCTCCTACAATGAGCAGTTCTTC. As protein: CASSGGDSLSYNEQFF. The chain employs TRBV9 and TRBJ2-1, with D possibly being TRBD1 (7 bases). Germline V gene lookup returns CDR1 SGDLS and CDR2 YYNGEE. V lost 3 bases to trimming and J lost 0 bases, with 13 bases between them. CDR3 size: 16 residues.

The CDR3 DNA reads as TGCGCCAGCAGCTTGGGTCTAGGCGGGGAGACCCAGTACTTC. Protein sequence: CASSLGLGGETQYF. The chain carries TRBV5-1 and TRBJ2-5; D perhaps matches TRBD2 (5 bases). The CDR3 is 14 residues long. Trimming removed 0 bases at V and 5 bases at J, with 11 bases between. CDR1 and CDR2 (germline): SGHRS, YFSETQ. The full variable domain, in which reference TRBV5-1 and TRBJ2-5 provide the parts outside the CDR3, is KAGVTQTPRYLIKTRGQQVTLSCSPISGHRSVSWYQQTPGQGLQFLFEYFSETQRNKGNFPGRFSGRQFSNSRSEMNVSTLELGDSALYLCASSLGLGGETQYFGPGTRLLVL.

The chain carries TRBV5-1 and TRBJ2-2, with a weak D call TRBD1 (5 bases). Per germline, CDR1 SGHRS and CDR2 YFSETQ. V shed 4 bases and J shed 3 bases, with 10 bases lying between them. This CDR3 is built from 14 residues. The CDR3 here is CASSRIGDTGELFF. CDR3 nucleotides: TGCGCCAGCAGCCGGATAGGGGACACCGGGGAGCTGTTTTTT. The whole variable domain, filled in from reference TRBV5-1 and TRBJ2-2, reads KAGVTQTPRYLIKTRGQQVTLSCSPISGHRSVSWYQQTPGQGLQFLFEYFSETQRNKGNFPGRFSGRQFSNSRSEMNVSTLELGDSALYLCASSRIGDTGELFFGEGSRLTVL.

This clone was counted only a few times. V and J are TRBV4-1 and TRBJ2-7, with 8 bases fitting TRBD2. Trimming cost V 5 bases and J 2 bases; bases outside gene matches: 2. This CDR3 is 13 amino acids long. CDR1 MGHRA and CDR2 YSYEKL come from the germline V gene. As DNA, the CDR3 is TGCGCCAGCAGCGGAGCGGGGGCCTACGAGCAGTACTTC. This encodes CASSGAGAYEQYF.

The chain links TRBV6-1 to TRBJ2-7; 7 bases align to TRBD1. CDR1 and CDR2 from the germline V gene are MNHNS and SASEGT. The J segment lost 1 base and the V segment lost 2 bases, leaving 5 bases of the junction unmatched. The CDR3 loop spans 15 amino acids. The CDR3 coding sequence is TGTGCCAGCAGTGAAAGGACAGGTTCGTCCTACGAGCAGTACGTC. It translates to CASSERTGSSYEQYV.

This chain connects TRBV6-6 to TRBJ1-1; TRBD1 might be the D (5 bases). Germline loops: CDR1 MNHNY, CDR2 SVGAGI (reference sequence). The CDR3 consists of 13 residues. V lost 6 bases and J 5 bases, leaving 13 bases between the germline ends. This CDR3 reads CASSRGRETEAFF. The CDR3 nucleotides are TGTGCCAGCAGCCGGGGGAGGGAAACTGAAGCTTTCTTT.

The count of this clone is one. The rearrangement uses TRBV5-4 and TRBJ2-7, with D perhaps matching TRBD1 (7 bases). Germline CDR1 SGHNT, CDR2 YYREEE (reference sequence). The CDR3 spans 12 residues. V lost 4 bases to trimming and J lost 3 bases, with 8 bases between them. The CDR3 loop reads CASSQGGYEQYF. Here the CDR3 DNA reads TGTGCCAGCAGCCAGGGGGGCTACGAGCAGTACTTC.

This chain joins TRBV7-9 and TRBJ2-1, with a possible D match to TRBD1 (5 bases). The CDR3 has 12 residues. V was cut by 4 bases and J by 14 bases, with 15 bases left in between. Germline lookup yields CDR1 SEHNR and CDR2 FQNEAQ (reference sequence). CDR3: CASSSQQDSEFF. Here the CDR3 DNA reads TGTGCCAGCAGCTCTCAACAGGATAGTGAGTTCTTC. Together with reference TRBV7-9 and TRBJ2-1, the CDR3 gives the full variable domain: DTGVSQNPRHKITKRGQNVTFRCDPISEHNRLYWYRQTLGQGPEFLTYFQNEAQLEKSRLLSDRFSAERPKGSFSTLEIQRTEQGDSAMYLCASSSQQDSEFFGPGTRLTVL.

The chain combines TRBV2 with TRBJ1-4, with a weak D call TRBD1 (5 bases). The V end was cut by 11 bases, the J end by 8 bases, with 15 bases between. CDR1 is SNHLY and CDR2 is FYNNEI in the germline V gene. The CDR3 is 12 amino acids. CDR3 loop: CAAFGTQEKLFF. The CDR3 nucleotides are TGTGCCGCCTTCGGGACTCAGGAAAAACTGTTTTTT.

The rearrangement links TRBV7-9 to TRBJ2-3; no clear D gene. The germline V gene has CDR1 SEHNR and CDR2 FQNEAQ (reference sequence). V was shortened by 5 bases and J by 2 bases, with 11 bases between the two germline ends. CDR3 length: 14 residues. In DNA, the CDR3 is TGTGCCAGCAGCCCTAATCAAGACACAGATACGCAGTATTTT. Translated, it gives CASSPNQDTDTQYF. Complete variable domain (other parts from reference TRBV7-9 and TRBJ2-3): DTGVSQNPRHKITKRGQNVTFRCDPISEHNRLYWYRQTLGQGPEFLTYFQNEAQLEKSRLLSDRFSAERPKGSFSTLEIQRTEQGDSAMYLCASSPNQDTDTQYFGPGTRLTVL.

The genes are TRBV5-6 and TRBJ2-7; tentatively, D is TRBD1 (6 bases). The germline V and J ends were trimmed by 2 bases and 2 bases, with 14 bases remaining between them. The CDR3 has 15 amino acids. Germline V gene data show CDR1 as SGHDT and CDR2 as YYEEEE. This CDR3 reads CASSFLPGQPYEQYV. The CDR3 DNA sequence: TGTGCCAGCAGCTTCCTTCCGGGACAACCCTACGAGCAGTACGTC.

The chain employs TRBV6-5 and TRBJ1-1; D may be TRBD1 (6 bases). The CDR3 length is 14 residues. The V end was cut by 6 bases, the J end by 3 bases, with 14 bases between. The V gene's germline CDR1 is MNHEY and CDR2 SVGAGI. CDR3 nucleotides: TGTGCCAGCAGCCCCATGCCAGGGGACACTGAAGCTTTCTTT. It specifies CASSPMPGDTEAFF.

This chain links TRBV5-6 with TRBJ2-7, with D maybe TRBD1 (6 bases). Germline V gene sequence: CDR1 SGHDT, CDR2 YYEEEE. This CDR3 is built from 14 residues. V gave up 2 bases and J gave up 0 bases, with 9 bases separating them. The CDR3 coding sequence is TGTGCCAGCAGCTTTCAGGGGCCCTCCTACGAGCAGTACTTC. This gives the protein CASSFQGPSYEQYF.

The rearrangement joins TRBV12-5 to TRBJ2-3, with TRBD2 matching 7 bases. V dropped 6 bases and J dropped 2; count of bases not matched to a gene: 8. The CDR3 is 15 residues long. Germline values: CDR1 LGHNT, CDR2 FRNRAP. CDR3 DNA sequence: TGTGCTAGTGGACCCGGACTAGTGGTCACAGATACGCAGTATTTT. This codes for CASGPGLVVTDTQYF.

The chain joins TRBV9 to TRBJ2-7, with TRBD2 matching over 7 bases. The CDR3 contains 15 residues. The V gene's germline CDR1 is SGDLS and CDR2 YYNGEE. The ends lost 0 bases at V and 6 bases at J; junction bases unmatched: 9. This CDR3 is CASSVAAGLLGEQYV. The CDR3 coding sequence is TGTGCCAGCAGCGTAGCAGCGGGACTCCTAGGCGAGCAGTACGTC.

Comment on this clone: This specimen includes other DNA sequences encoding the same CDR3. J is TRBJ1-2 and V is TRBV9; D is unresolved. The CDR3 totals 12 residues. Germline-derived CDR1 and CDR2 are SGDLS and YYNGEE. V was trimmed by 7 bases and J by 0 bases, leaving 7 bases between them. Here the CDR3 reads CASSLANYGYTF. The CDR3 DNA follows: TGTGCCAGCTCCCTAGCTAACTATGGCTACACCTTC.

The chain joins TRBV5-1 to TRBJ2-5; possibly TRBD2 for D (6 bases). V was pared by 0 bases and J by 2 bases, with 14 bases between. CDR1 and CDR2 from the germline V gene are SGHRS and YFSETQ. This CDR3 region has 16 residues. CDR3 coding DNA: TGCGCCAGCAGCTTGGCCCGGACTACTATACAAGAGACCCAGTACTTC. This gives the protein CASSLARTTIQETQYF.

The chain employs TRBV19 and TRBJ2-5; 8 bases fit TRBD2. The CDR3 loop spans 14 amino acids. Germline V gene lookup returns CDR1 LNHDA and CDR2 SQIVND (reference sequence). V shed 3 bases and J 5 bases; nucleotides not matched to a gene: 5. CDR3 amino acids: CASSIGTRVETQYF. CDR3 bases: TGTGCCAGTAGTATCGGGACTAGAGTTGAGACCCAGTACTTC.

J is TRBJ1-5 and V is TRBV21-1; whether TRBD1, the table's D call, matches the DNA was not checked. TRBV21-1 is noted as a pseudogene. This CDR3 region has 20 residues. CDR3: CASSKTSSGQARESNQPQHF. As DNA, the CDR3 is TGTGCCAGCAGTAAAACTTCTTCGGGACAGGCAAGAGAAAGCAATCAGCCCCAGCATTTT.